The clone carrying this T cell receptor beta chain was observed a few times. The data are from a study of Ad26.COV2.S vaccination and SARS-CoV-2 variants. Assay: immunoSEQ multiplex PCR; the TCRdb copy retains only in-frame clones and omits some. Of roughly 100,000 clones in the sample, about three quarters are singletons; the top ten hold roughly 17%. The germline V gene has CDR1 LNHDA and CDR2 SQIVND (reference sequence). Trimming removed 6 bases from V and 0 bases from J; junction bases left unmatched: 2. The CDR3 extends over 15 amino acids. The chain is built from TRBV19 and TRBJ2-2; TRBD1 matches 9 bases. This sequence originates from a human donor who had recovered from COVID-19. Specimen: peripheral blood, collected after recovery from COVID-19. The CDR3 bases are TGTGCCAGTAGAAGGACAGGGGCGAACACCGGGGAGCTGTTTTTT. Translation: CASRRTGANTGELFF.